The rows below give T cell receptor beta chains drawn from one sample of a study of cytomegalovirus exposure and HLA in healthy donors. Sequencing was performed with immunoSEQ multiplex PCR; in TCRdb, only in-frame clones are kept and a portion is missing. The table shows a few hundred thousand clones, with approximately 81% occurring only once. Specimen: PBMCs. These receptors all come from an older woman in good health and CMV-seropositive. Both conserved end residues are part of each CDR3. A D gene is named only where the DNA matches it firmly. Size is omitted from some rows. Given values are once, few, many or a class for expanded clones.

J: TRBJ2-4; D: TRBD1; size: .; length: 18; V: TRBV4-1; DNA: TGCGCCAGCAGCCAAGATTGGGTCTTAAGGACAGGGAAAAACATTCAGTACTTC; CDR3: CASSQDWVLRTGKNIQYF
J: TRBJ2-7; D: TRBD1; size: .; length: 14; V: TRBV5-4; DNA: TGTGCCAGCAGCTGGGGACAGGGGGGCTACGAGCAGTACTTC; CDR3: CASSWGQGGYEQYF
J: TRBJ1-5; D: .; size: few; length: 14; V: TRBV11-2; DNA: TGTGCCAGCAGCTTCCAGGGCAGCAATCAGCCCCAGCATTTT; CDR3: CASSFQGSNQPQHF
J: TRBJ2-7; D: .; size: .; length: 17; V: TRBV5-4; DNA: TGTGCCAGCAGCTTGACCTTGGGAGGTATAACCTCCTACGAGCAGTACTTC; CDR3: CASSLTLGGITSYEQYF
J: TRBJ2-1; D: TRBD2; size: few; length: 16; V: TRBV29-1; DNA: TGCAGCGTTAAGACTAGCGGGAGATCGTCCTACAATGAGCAGTTCTTC; CDR3: CSVKTSGRSSYNEQFF
J: TRBJ2-5; D: .; size: .; length: 13; V: TRBV29-1; DNA: TGCAGCGTTCGCCCGGAGCCTAAGCGGACCCAGTACTTC; CDR3: CSVRPEPKRTQYF
J: TRBJ2-1; D: TRBD2; size: .; length: 12; V: TRBV5-1; DNA: TGCGCCAGCAAAAGCGGGGACAATGAGCAGTTCTTC; CDR3: CASKSGDNEQFF
J: TRBJ2-3; D: .; size: .; length: 14; V: TRBV29-1; DNA: TGCAGCGCCGGAGGGGGGGGAGGCACAGATACGCAGTATTTT; CDR3: CSAGGGGGTDTQYF
J: TRBJ2-3; D: .; size: .; length: 15; V: TRBV4-1; DNA: TGCGCCAGCAGCCAAGACGGGGTTGGCACAGATACGCAGTATTTT; CDR3: CASSQDGVGTDTQYF
J: TRBJ2-1; D: TRBD2; size: .; length: 15; V: TRBV9; DNA: TGTGCCAGCAGCCCATTAGCGGGAGGGCCGGTTGAGCAGTTCTTC; CDR3: CASSPLAGGPVEQFF
J: TRBJ2-1; D: .; size: few; length: 17; V: TRBV7-2; DNA: TGTGCCAGCAGCAAGACTGGAGCAGCCTTGATTTACAATGAGCAGTTCTTC; CDR3: CASSKTGAALIYNEQFF
J: TRBJ1-1; D: TRBD1; size: .; length: 13; V: TRBV6-5; DNA: TGTGCCATTAAGGGGGCGATCGGTTCTGAAGCTTTCTTT; CDR3: CAIKGAIGSEAFF
J: TRBJ2-5; D: .; size: .; length: 14; V: TRBV30; DNA: TGTGCCTGGAGTGTATTGGCGGAACAAGAGACCCAGTACTTC; CDR3: CAWSVLAEQETQYF
J: TRBJ2-3; D: .; size: .; length: 19; V: TRBV11-2; DNA: TGTGCCAGCAGCTTAATGGTGGGGGCTAACGGCGAAAGCACAGATACGCAGTATTTT; CDR3: CASSLMVGANGESTDTQYF
J: TRBJ2-2; D: .; size: .; length: 15; V: TRBV2; DNA: TGTGCCAGCGGGAGCGGGACAGGGAACACCGGGGAGCTGTTTTTT; CDR3: CASGSGTGNTGELFF
J: TRBJ2-1; D: .; size: few; length: 15; V: TRBV9; DNA: TGTGCCAGCAGCGTAGCGGGACTCCCCTACAATGAGCAGTTCTTC; CDR3: CASSVAGLPYNEQFF
J: TRBJ1-1; D: .; size: .; length: 13; V: TRBV7-2; DNA: TGTGCCAGCAGCTTAGCGCTTGCCAGTGAAGCTTTCTTT; CDR3: CASSLALASEAFF
J: TRBJ2-3; D: .; size: .; length: 15; V: TRBV5-1; DNA: TGCGCCAGCAGCTTGGTTGTAGGTGGAGGAGATACGCAGTATTTT; CDR3: CASSLVVGGGDTQYF
J: TRBJ2-5; D: TRBD2; size: .; length: 18; V: TRBV18; DNA: TGTGCCAGCTCACCTCTCTATCTGCCATCGGGACTAGCGGGTCCCCAGTACTTC; CDR3: CASSPLYLPSGLAGPQYF
J: TRBJ2-1; D: TRBD2; size: .; length: 15; V: TRBV29-1; DNA: TGCAGCGTTGAAGAAGAACTAGCGGCACTTAATGAGCAGTTCTTC; CDR3: CSVEEELAALNEQFF
J: TRBJ1-2; D: TRBD1; size: .; length: 15; V: TRBV19; DNA: TGTGCCAGTAGTAGCCGGGACAGGGCTAACTATGGCTACACCTTC; CDR3: CASSSRDRANYGYTF
J: TRBJ2-7; D: .; size: .; length: 15; V: TRBV5-4; DNA: TGTGCCAGCAGTTTGACGGGGGTCGGTGACTACGAGCAGTACTTC; CDR3: CASSLTGVGDYEQYF
J: TRBJ1-3; D: TRBD1; size: .; length: 14; V: TRBV6-5; DNA: TGTGCCAGCAGCCGTGACAGGGCTGGAAACACCATATATTTT; CDR3: CASSRDRAGNTIYF
J: TRBJ1-2; D: TRBD1; size: .; length: 13; V: TRBV5-1; DNA: TGCGCCAGCAGCTATTGGACAGGGGATGGCTACACCTTC; CDR3: CASSYWTGDGYTF
J: TRBJ2-6; D: TRBD1; size: .; length: 18; V: TRBV27; DNA: TGTGCCAGCAGTTTACAGGGGGCTGGGACCTCTGGGGCCAACGTCCTGACTTTC; CDR3: CASSLQGAGTSGANVLTF
J: TRBJ1-5; D: .; size: .; length: 12; V: TRBV15; DNA: TGTGCCACCAGCAGAGACAAAGAGTCCCAGCATTTT; CDR3: CATSRDKESQHF
J: TRBJ1-2; D: TRBD1; size: .; length: 15; V: TRBV9; DNA: TGTGCCAGCAGCGTAGCCTCAGGGGGCGAGGGTGGCTACACCTTC; CDR3: CASSVASGGEGGYTF